This T cell receptor beta chain was sequenced for a study of cytotoxic CD8 clonotypes in ibrutinib-treated CLL. Across the study: Once treatment had gone on for a median of 12 months, range 6 to 36, response samples were drawn. Study-wide findings and caveats: Clonality increased at ibrutinib response and stayed stable in sustained remission. At progression, however, it fell back toward baseline. Once treatment began, public clonotypes, which were uncommon, contracted or stayed stable.

V lost 7 bases to trimming and J lost 3 bases; unmatched junction nucleotides: 11. The length of the CDR3 is 16 residues. The germline gives CDR1 LNHDA, CDR2 SQIVND (reference sequence). Concerning this clone: Its cognate antigen is unknown.

Target depth was 1 in 200,000 to 1 in 1 million T cells, about 10x per clonotype. Data came from immunoSEQ multiplex PCR; TCRdb stores just in-frame clones and leaves some out. Of about 130,000 clones in the sample, 84% are singletons; the top ten hold 2.5% to 3.5%. This TCR was sampled from a human donor with chronic lymphocytic leukemia. The sequenced sample was PBMCs, obtained after 24 months of ibrutinib treatment. The genes are TRBV19 and TRBJ1-5; 8 nucleotides match TRBD1. The CDR3, as DNA: TGTGCCAGTAAAGCATCCGGGACAGGACACAATCAGCCCCAGCATTTT. It translates to CASKASGTGHNQPQHF.